The 25 T cell receptor beta chains below come from one sample, sequenced in a study of molecular identifiers for immune sequencing clone quantification. MiXCR was run by TCRdb on the PCR reads, yielding one entry per CDR3 protein. The table includes about 510,000 distinct CDR3 sequences, 20% to 25% detected once. Sequencing was done on a sample of naive CD8+ T cells from blood, with Jurkat cell RNA spiked in. Subset in this sample: FACS-sorted CD8+CD4-CCR7+CD45RA+ naive T cells. Receptor source: a human donor in good health. Some libraries in this study had Jurkat cell RNA spiked in.

This clonotype was seen only a few times. The V call is TRBV2, the J call TRBJ2-5; 7 bases match TRBD2. Germline-derived CDR1 and CDR2 are SNHLY and FYNNEI. This CDR3 contains 15 residues. Trimming cost V 8 bases and J 7 bases; bases outside gene matches: 16. The CDR3 nucleotides are TGTGCCAGCGATCTGAGGGCTAGCGGTACGTGGACCCAGTACTTC. Its translation is CASDLRASGTWTQYF.

The table lists this clonotype with a few counts. J is TRBJ2-2 and V is TRBV24-1; TRBD1 matches at 8 bases. The trim removed 5 bases at V and 7 bases at J, leaving 5 bases unmatched. The CDR3 has 14 residues. Germline CDR1 and CDR2: KGHDR and SFDVKD. The CDR3 here is CATSARTGRGELFF. CDR3 DNA sequence: TGTGCCACCAGTGCTCGGACAGGGCGCGGGGAGCTGTTTTTT.

This clonotype was detected only a few times. The CDR3 loop is CASRFRGQSSPLHF. The DNA for the CDR3 is TGTGCCAGTAGATTCAGGGGGCAGAGTTCACCCCTCCACTTT. The V and J genes are TRBV28 and TRBJ1-6, with 8 bases matching TRBD1. This CDR3 has 14 residues. Germline loops: CDR1 MDHEN, CDR2 SYDVKM. The junction had 10 bases not matched to a gene; V was cut back by 9 bases and J by 9 bases. Based on the CDR3 plus reference TRBV28 and TRBJ1-6, the full variable domain is DVKVTQSSRYLVKRTGEKVFLECVQDMDHENMFWYRQDPGLGLRLIYFSYDVKMKEKGDIPEGYSVSREKKERFSLILESASTNQTSMYLCASRFRGQSSPLHFGNGTRLTVT.

This clonotype was recorded many times. This chain uses TRBV23-1 with TRBJ1-4; 8 nucleotides agree with TRBD1. TRBV23-1 is an ORF for which the function is uncertain. The CDR3 contains 16 residues. V gave up 7 bases and J gave up 7 bases; unmatched junction bases: 14. The CDR3 loop reads CASTIKPRGPGEKLFF. CDR3 in DNA: TGCGCCAGCACAATTAAACCCAGGGGGCCGGGTGAAAAACTGTTTTTT.

This clonotype was found many times. The CDR3 sequence is CASSHPRESSTDTQYF. CDR3 sequence (DNA): TGTGCCAGCAGCCATCCCAGGGAGAGCAGCACAGATACGCAGTATTTT. The chain recombines TRBV7-2 with TRBJ2-3, with D tentatively TRBD1 or TRBD2 (5 bases each). The CDR3 covers 16 residues. Germline-derived CDR1 and CDR2 are SGHTA and FQGNSA. V was shortened by 5 bases and J by 0 bases, with 15 bases between the two germline ends.

This clonotype showed up just a few times. The V and J genes are TRBV28 and TRBJ1-5; tentative D call: TRBD1 (6 bases). The CDR3 length is 14 residues. The germline V gene encodes CDR1 MDHEN and CDR2 SYDVKM. V gave up 6 bases and J gave up 1 base, with 10 bases separating them. CDR3 coding DNA: TGTGCCAGCAGCACAGGACAGAGCAATCAGCCCCAGCATTTT. This gives the protein CASSTGQSNQPQHF. Drawing the rest from reference TRBV28 and TRBJ1-5, the complete variable domain is DVKVTQSSRYLVKRTGEKVFLECVQDMDHENMFWYRQDPGLGLRLIYFSYDVKMKEKGDIPEGYSVSREKKERFSLILESASTNQTSMYLCASSTGQSNQPQHFGDGTRLSIL.

This clonotype was seen a few times. V is TRBV27 and J is TRBJ1-5, with D hard to call. CDR1 is MNHEY, CDR2 SMNVEV, per germline (reference sequence). The ends were cut back, 3 bases at V and 4 bases at J, with 7 bases in the middle. This CDR3 is built from 13 residues. The CDR3: CASSFGVNQPQHF. The CDR3, as DNA: TGTGCCAGCAGTTTTGGGGTGAATCAGCCCCAGCATTTT.

This clonotype was found many times. V gene TRBV24-1 combines with J gene TRBJ2-2; 7 bases align to TRBD1. CDR1 is KGHDR, CDR2 SFDVKD, per germline. This CDR3 is built from 14 residues. V was pared by 4 bases and J by 3 bases, with 1 base of the junction left unmatched. The CDR3 region is CATSEQGYTGELFF. Here the CDR3 DNA reads TGTGCCACCAGTGAACAGGGGTACACCGGGGAGCTGTTTTTT.

The chain combines TRBV12-3 or TRBV12-4 with TRBJ1-4; D may be TRBD1 (5 bases). Trimming cost V 3 bases and J 8 bases, with 16 bases left between them. CDR3 length: 15 residues. This CDR3 reads CASSFVTGAGEKLFF. The DNA for the CDR3 is TGTGCCAGCAGTTTTGTAACTGGGGCAGGGGAAAAACTGTTTTTT.

This clonotype was recorded a few times. This sequence joins TRBV13 and TRBJ2-5; the D gene is possibly TRBD1 (6 bases). There are 14 residues in the CDR3. Germline assignment: CDR1 PRHDT and CDR2 FYEKMQ (reference sequence). Trimming stripped 5 bases from V and 0 bases from J, with 10 bases between. CDR3: CASSVTGYQETQYF. The CDR3 DNA reads as TGTGCCAGCAGCGTAACAGGGTACCAAGAGACCCAGTACTTC.

The chain couples TRBV11-2 to TRBJ1-4, with D unclear. V was pared by 8 bases and J by 5 bases, with 18 bases between. This CDR3 has 15 amino acids. Germline V gives CDR1 SGHAT, CDR2 FQNNGV. In nucleotides, the CDR3 is TGTGCCAGCTGCCAGGTCGGACTCCTGAATGAAAAACTGTTTTTT. Amino acid sequence: CASCQVGLLNEKLFF.

This clonotype was seen a handful of times. CDR3: CASTSTSGEPFNEQFF. The CDR3 coding sequence is TGTGCCAGCACCTCGACTAGCGGAGAGCCCTTCAATGAGCAGTTCTTC. J is TRBJ2-1 and V is TRBV7-9; TRBD2 aligns across 9 bases. The CDR3 extends over 16 amino acids. With V trimmed by 7 bases and J by 6 bases, 13 bases remained unmatched. Germline V gene data show CDR1 as SEHNR and CDR2 as FQNEAQ (reference sequence).

This clonotype was observed many times. The rearrangement uses TRBV27 and TRBJ2-7, with 9 bases identical to TRBD1. The trim removed 10 bases at V and 4 bases at J, leaving 5 bases unmatched. CDR1 and CDR2 (germline): MNHEY, SMNVEV (reference sequence). There are 12 residues in the CDR3. The chain's CDR3 is CATTDRGYEQYF. CDR3 DNA: TGTGCCACAACGGACAGGGGATACGAGCAGTACTTC.

This clonotype was counted between two and nine times. V gene TRBV11-2 combines with J gene TRBJ2-7; D gene ambiguous. The V and J ends lost 5 bases and 5 bases respectively, with 10 bases between them. The CDR3 is made up of 12 amino acids. CDR1 and CDR2 from the germline V gene are SGHAT and FQNNGV. As DNA, the CDR3 is TGTGCCAGCAGCCCGACCAATAACGAGCAGTACTTC. Protein: CASSPTNNEQYF.

The chain recombines TRBV2 with TRBJ2-2; no definite D call. This CDR3 comprises 14 residues. Germline CDR1 SNHLY, CDR2 FYNNEI. The V gene lost 3 bases and the J gene lost 3 bases, with 8 bases spanning the gap. CDR3 DNA: TGTGCCAGCAGTGAGTTTAAGGACACCGGGGAGCTGTTTTTT. It encodes CASSEFKDTGELFF.

This clonotype was recorded once. A much larger clone differs by one base, so this may be a read error. This chain's CDR3 is CSASLFWDTNQPQHF. In nucleotides, the CDR3 is TGCAGTGCTAGCCTTTTCTGGGACACTAATCAGCCCCAGCATTTT. The chain employs TRBV20-1 and TRBJ1-5, with D perhaps matching TRBD1 (6 bases). V gave up 3 bases and J gave up 4 bases, with 16 bases separating them. The CDR3 is made up of 15 amino acids. The germline V gene encodes CDR1 DFQATT and CDR2 SNEGSKA (reference sequence).

Comment on this clonotype: This may be a read error, as it is one base from a much larger clone. The CDR3 end shows no conserved phenylalanine or tryptophan, and so a read error is likely. The chain carries TRBV28 and TRBJ2-3; TRBD1 matches 9 bases. The germline gives CDR1 MDHEN, CDR2 SYDVKM. Trimming at V came to 2 bases and at J to 5 bases, leaving 5 bases not matched to a gene. This CDR3 has 15 residues. CDR3 sequence reads: CASSLTGGAIDTQYS. The CDR3 coding sequence is TGTGCCAGCAGTTTAACAGGGGGCGCGATAGATACGCAGTATTCT.

The chain carries TRBV15 and TRBJ1-1; the D is unclear. The germline V gene encodes CDR1 LNHNV and CDR2 YYDKDF (reference sequence). This CDR3 region has 14 residues. V was clipped by 3 bases and J by 6 bases, with 14 bases between them. CDR3 sequence (DNA): TGTGCCACCAGCAGTCGACCCGCCGCCGCTGAAGCTTTCTTT. Its translation: CATSSRPAAAEAFF.

The chain uses TRBV6-2 or TRBV6-3 and TRBJ2-3; 9 nucleotides match TRBD2. Germline V CDR1 and CDR2: MNHEY, SVGEGT. This CDR3 has 17 amino acids. V lost 0 bases and J lost 4; bases outside the gene matches: 8. CDR3 sequence reads: CASSYSSGGGAPDTQYF. For the CDR3, the DNA is TGTGCCAGCAGTTACTCGAGCGGCGGGGGGGCCCCAGATACGCAGTATTTT.

This clonotype has at least ten counts. The final CDR3 position lacks the conserved phenylalanine or tryptophan, pointing to a likely read error. The DNA is omitted, as the CDR3 cannot be located on it reliably, and the CDR3 follows TCRdb's listing. J is TRBJ2-7 and V is TRBV28; the table's D call, TRBD2, has no DNA check behind it. Germline lookup yields CDR1 MDHEN and CDR2 SYDVKM. With termini counted, the CDR3 has 13 amino acids. CDR3 region: CASSLYGRVQSVL.

This clonotype was picked up many times. The chain employs TRBV19 and TRBJ1-2; no clear D. Germline V gene lookup returns CDR1 LNHDA and CDR2 SQIVND (reference sequence). The CDR3 is 13 amino acids. Deletions cut 5 bases from V and 10 bases from J, with 17 bases between. As DNA, the CDR3 is TGTGCCAGTAGTCCTCCCATCGGAATCAACTACACCTTC. The encoded protein is CASSPPIGINYTF.

The chain joins TRBV27 to TRBJ2-7; 8 bases align to TRBD1. V gave up 5 bases and J gave up 8 bases; unmatched junction bases: 14. Germline V gene lookup returns CDR1 MNHEY and CDR2 SMNVEV (reference sequence). The CDR3 spans 15 residues. The CDR3 spells CASSPGTGVLPQQYF. The CDR3, as DNA: TGTGCCAGCAGTCCCGGGACAGGTGTCCTCCCCCAGCAGTACTTC.

In its sample, this clonotype was seen once. The chain employs TRBV12-3 or TRBV12-4 and TRBJ2-5, with D perhaps matching TRBD1 (5 bases). Trimming shortened V by 6 bases and J by 5 bases, and 13 bases separated the two germline ends. This CDR3 has 13 amino acids. CDR3 residues: CASRDTLGETQYF. The CDR3 DNA is TGTGCCAGCAGGGACACGTTAGGCGAGACCCAGTACTTC.

The chain employs TRBV2 and TRBJ2-3; TRBD2 aligns across 7 bases. The CDR3 sequence is 17 residues long. Looked up from germline, CDR1 is SNHLY and CDR2 is FYNNEI. V gave up 0 bases and J gave up 4 bases; unmatched junction bases: 10. CDR3 sequence: CASSEALTSPRADTQYF. In nucleotides, the CDR3 is TGTGCCAGCAGTGAAGCGCTGACTAGCCCCCGGGCAGATACGCAGTATTTT.

Details on this clonotype: Being one base from a much bigger clone, this may be a read error. The chain carries TRBV11-2 and TRBJ2-2; no clear D gene. The ends were cut back, 1 base at V and 4 bases at J, with 7 bases in the middle. The CDR3 consists of 14 residues. Germline V gene data show CDR1 as SGHAT and CDR2 as FQNNGV. CDR3 in DNA: TGTGCCAGCAGCTTAGGGCCTCCCACCGGGGAGCTGTTTTTT. It specifies CASSLGPPTGELFF. Supplemented by reference TRBV11-2 and TRBJ2-2, the full variable domain reads EAGVAQSPRYKIIEKRQSVAFWCNPISGHATLYWYQQILGQGPKLLIQFQNNGVVDDSQLPKDRFSAERLKGVDSTLKIQPAKLEDSAVYLCASSLGPPTGELFFGEGSRLTVL.